The TCR beta chain under discussion was sequenced for a study of cytomegalovirus exposure and HLA in healthy donors. This PCR relied on a set of 60 Vbeta primers and 13 Jbeta primers. Sequenced by immunoSEQ multiplex PCR; TCRdb stores in-frame clones only, minus some. The sample has roughly 110,000 clones; around three quarters are singletons. Study observations and caveats: In a later analysis, at a false discovery rate of 0.05, 16,951 TCR beta sequences matched HLA alleles.

This clone was observed a handful of times. Its antigen is unidentified. The V end was cut by 5 bases, the J end by 0 bases, with 9 bases between. From germline, CDR1 is SGHRS and CDR2 YFSETQ. There are 14 residues in the CDR3. The chain carries TRBV5-1 and TRBJ1-3, with D tentatively TRBD1 (5 bases). Material for sequencing was PBMCs. The origin of this receptor is a woman in her fifties or sixties in good health and CMV-seropositive. The CDR3 coding sequence is TGCGCCAGCAGACTCGGGGGCTCTGGAAACACCATATATTTT. Encoded protein: CASRLGGSGNTIYF.